This is a list of T cell receptor beta chains from one sample in a study of blood T cell repertoires in COVID-19. Repertoires were generated with immunoSEQ multiplex PCR, while TCRdb's copy carries only in-frame clones and drops some. The data show approximately 74,000 clones, about 91% seen once. Material: peripheral blood. The receptors derive from a woman aged 55-69 years with active COVID-19. Each CDR3 is given without its conserved first and last residue. Each record gives: V gene, CDR3 protein.

v_call: TRBV6-5; cdr3_aa: ASSYSGGKGDEQF
v_call: TRBV2; cdr3_aa: ARDREVGYEQY
v_call: TRBV2; cdr3_aa: ASSEWGGRTDTQY
v_call: TRBV24-1; cdr3_aa: ATSDAGTGKETQY
v_call: TRBV6-5; cdr3_aa: ASSYGSGTTY
v_call: TRBV19; cdr3_aa: ASSTVAEAF
v_call: TRBV28; cdr3_aa: ASSPRTFSGRSDEQY
v_call: TRBV7-2; cdr3_aa: ASSLSGTSQETQY
v_call: TRBV29-1; cdr3_aa: SVKPGLTSYEQY
v_call: TRBV3-1/TRBV3-2; cdr3_aa: ASSRRGGNEKLF
v_call: TRBV14; cdr3_aa: ASSPWTSASTDTQY
v_call: TRBV2; cdr3_aa: ASVRQGIATNEKLF
v_call: TRBV5-1; cdr3_aa: ASSPDGRTPYGYT
v_call: TRBV19; cdr3_aa: ASSMGGLASTDTQY
v_call: TRBV7-2; cdr3_aa: ASSSRGPGSNQPQH
v_call: TRBV6-1; cdr3_aa: ASSDSQPGQPQH
v_call: TRBV24-1; cdr3_aa: ATGGGLHNEQF
v_call: TRBV24-1; cdr3_aa: ATGQAEGGYT
v_call: TRBV28; cdr3_aa: ASSPPGWEKLF
v_call: TRBV5-1; cdr3_aa: ASSSTSGSSYEQY
v_call: TRBV5-1; cdr3_aa: ASSISSSGGHEQF
v_call: TRBV5-1; cdr3_aa: ASSLDELAEIPYNEQF
v_call: TRBV3-1/TRBV3-2; cdr3_aa: ASSRQPAGGETQY
v_call: TRBV6-1; cdr3_aa: ASSDQNYQPQH
v_call: TRBV20-1; cdr3_aa: SASGGVRLDTQY
v_call: TRBV29-1; cdr3_aa: SVPVGGPYEQY
v_call: TRBV6-6; cdr3_aa: ASSPQVSNSPLH
v_call: TRBV5-4; cdr3_aa: ASRWDSSNTEAF
v_call: TRBV4-1; cdr3_aa: ASSQDAGVRYEQY
v_call: TRBV2; cdr3_aa: ASIGERTEAF
v_call: TRBV20-1; cdr3_aa: SASGGIAGYQPQH
v_call: TRBV11-2; cdr3_aa: ASRRPQSYEQY
v_call: TRBV5-1; cdr3_aa: ASSLLGMKNEKLF
v_call: TRBV28; cdr3_aa: ASRLASLNSSPLH
v_call: TRBV9; cdr3_aa: ASSPIAGGLDEQF
v_call: TRBV28; cdr3_aa: ASSSPSGTSGVETQY
v_call: TRBV24-1; cdr3_aa: ATSDGNSGANVLT
v_call: TRBV5-1; cdr3_aa: ASSTEQGAVYGYT
v_call: TRBV20-1; cdr3_aa: SASRLAGILDTQY
v_call: TRBV2; cdr3_aa: ASRLAGSYNEQF
v_call: TRBV23-1; cdr3_aa: ASSPKGQGEALFTDTQY
v_call: TRBV19; cdr3_aa: ASSSRPGPGGGEQF
v_call: TRBV6-5; cdr3_aa: ASRATAGTYEQY
v_call: TRBV3-1/TRBV3-2; cdr3_aa: ASSLRGGVYNEQF
v_call: TRBV28; cdr3_aa: ASSASRDNLSPLH
v_call: TRBV4-1; cdr3_aa: ASRQNTDTQY
v_call: TRBV27; cdr3_aa: ASSLLPPTSGANTGELF
v_call: TRBV7-9; cdr3_aa: ASSSSHGVVITTEAF
v_call: TRBV5-1; cdr3_aa: ASSPGGTGYGYT
v_call: TRBV18; cdr3_aa: ASSPIQGELF
v_call: TRBV7-6; cdr3_aa: ASSPGQGNTEAF
v_call: TRBV29-1; cdr3_aa: STRTDRGNKQY
v_call: TRBV5-1; cdr3_aa: ASSLPLSVGPRDYEQY
v_call: TRBV7-9; cdr3_aa: ASSIDRKTQY
v_call: TRBV27; cdr3_aa: ASSRTPPRQGSNYEQY
v_call: TRBV5-5; cdr3_aa: ASSLVTGYEQY
v_call: TRBV2; cdr3_aa: ASSPDRARADTQY
v_call: TRBV4-1; cdr3_aa: ASSQTPWTGIATNEKLF
v_call: TRBV6-2/TRBV6-3; cdr3_aa: ASSYRGLTGGSYEQY